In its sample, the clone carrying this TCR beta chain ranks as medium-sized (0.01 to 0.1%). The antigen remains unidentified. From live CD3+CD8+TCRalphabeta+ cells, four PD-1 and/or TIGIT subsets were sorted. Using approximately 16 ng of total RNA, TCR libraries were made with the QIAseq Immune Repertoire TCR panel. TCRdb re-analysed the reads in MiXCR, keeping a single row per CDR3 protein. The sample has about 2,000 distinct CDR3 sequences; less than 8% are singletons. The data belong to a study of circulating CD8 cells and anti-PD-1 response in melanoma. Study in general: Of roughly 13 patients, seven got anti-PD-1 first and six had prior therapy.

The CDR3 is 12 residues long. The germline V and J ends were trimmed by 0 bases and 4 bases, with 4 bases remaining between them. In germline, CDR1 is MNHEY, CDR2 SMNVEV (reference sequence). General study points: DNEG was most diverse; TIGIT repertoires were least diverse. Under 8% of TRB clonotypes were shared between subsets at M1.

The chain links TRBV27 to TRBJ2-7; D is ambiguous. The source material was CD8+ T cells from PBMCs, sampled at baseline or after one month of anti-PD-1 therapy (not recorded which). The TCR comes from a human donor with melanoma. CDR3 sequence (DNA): TGTGCCAGCAGTTTATCCCCATACGAGCAGTACTTC. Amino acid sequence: CASSLSPYEQYF.